This TCR beta chain was obtained from a study of brain T cells in children with intractable seizures. About this clone: Antigen unknown.

Trimming took off 5 bases at V and 8 bases at J, with 21 bases between the two ends. CDR3 length equals 16 residues. Germline values: CDR1 SEHNR, CDR2 FQNEAQ (reference sequence). Sequenced by immunoSEQ multiplex PCR; TCRdb stores in-frame clones only, minus some. The profile shows over 95,000 clones, under 95% of them singletons. Study-wide findings and caveats: HCMV serostatus was not known, and viral specificity came from CDR3 similarity only.

The sequenced cases were selected for having the highest brain T cell transcript signatures. Before surgery, patients took at least one anti-epileptic drug. The chain is built from TRBV7-9 and TRBJ1-4; no firm D call. This specimen consisted of peripheral blood, obtained at surgery. This clonotype originated in a boy younger than two with hemimegalencephaly and intractable seizures. CDR3 nucleotide sequence: TGTGCCAGCAGCCACACGACGGATACCTTAGGGGAAAAACTGTTTTTT. This codes for CASSHTTDTLGEKLFF.